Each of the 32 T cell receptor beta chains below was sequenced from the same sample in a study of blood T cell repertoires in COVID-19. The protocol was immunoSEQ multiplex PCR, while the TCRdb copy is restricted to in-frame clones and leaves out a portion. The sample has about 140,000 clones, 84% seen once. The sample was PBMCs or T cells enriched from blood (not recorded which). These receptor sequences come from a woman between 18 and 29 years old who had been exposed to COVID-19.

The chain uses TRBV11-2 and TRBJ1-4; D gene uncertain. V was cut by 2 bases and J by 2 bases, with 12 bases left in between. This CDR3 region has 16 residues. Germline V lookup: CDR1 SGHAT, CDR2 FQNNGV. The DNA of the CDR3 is TGTGCCAGCAGCTTAATTGCGGGTAGTACTAATGAAAAACTGTTTTTT. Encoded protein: CASSLIAGSTNEKLFF.

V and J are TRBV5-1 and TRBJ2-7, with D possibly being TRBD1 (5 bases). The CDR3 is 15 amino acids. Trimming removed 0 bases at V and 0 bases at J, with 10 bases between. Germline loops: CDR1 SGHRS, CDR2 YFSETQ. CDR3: CASSLEAGSSYEQYF. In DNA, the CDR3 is TGCGCCAGCAGCTTGGAGGCAGGGTCCTCCTACGAGCAGTACTTC.

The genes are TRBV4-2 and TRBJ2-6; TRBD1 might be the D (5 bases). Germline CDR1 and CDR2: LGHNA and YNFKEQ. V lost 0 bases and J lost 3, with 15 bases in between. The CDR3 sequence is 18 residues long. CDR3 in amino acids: CASSQDLKGSGGANVLTF. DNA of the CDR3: TGTGCCAGCAGCCAAGATCTGAAGGGGTCGGGTGGGGCCAACGTCCTGACTTTC.

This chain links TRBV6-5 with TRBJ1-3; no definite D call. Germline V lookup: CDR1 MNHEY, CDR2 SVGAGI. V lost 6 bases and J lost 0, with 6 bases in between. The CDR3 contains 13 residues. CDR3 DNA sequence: TGTGCCAGCAGACAGAGCTCTGGAAACACCATATATTTT. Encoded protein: CASRQSSGNTIYF.

CDR3 in amino acids: CASSTWGLGTTGELFF. Written as DNA, the CDR3 is TGTGCCAGCTCTACCTGGGGATTGGGGACTACAGGGGAGCTGTTTTTT. This chain connects TRBV28 to TRBJ2-2; TRBD2 agrees at 7 bases. Germline V gene data show CDR1 as MDHEN and CDR2 as SYDVKM. V shed 8 bases, J shed 8 bases, and the junction held 17 bases outside the gene matches. This CDR3 spans 16 amino acids.

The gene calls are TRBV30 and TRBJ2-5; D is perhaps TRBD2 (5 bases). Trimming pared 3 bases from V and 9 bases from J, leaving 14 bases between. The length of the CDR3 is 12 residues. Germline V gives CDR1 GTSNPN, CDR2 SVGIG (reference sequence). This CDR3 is CAWSWSYGAQYF. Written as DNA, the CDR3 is TGTGCCTGGAGCTGGTCCTACGGGGCCCAGTACTTC.

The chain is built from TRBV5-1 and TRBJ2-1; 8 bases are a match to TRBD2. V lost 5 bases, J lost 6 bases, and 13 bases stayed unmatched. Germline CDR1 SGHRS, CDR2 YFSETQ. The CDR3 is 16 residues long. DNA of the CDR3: TGCGCCAGCAGAGAGAGCGGGAGACCCCAATCCAATGAGCAGTTCTTC. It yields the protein CASRESGRPQSNEQFF.

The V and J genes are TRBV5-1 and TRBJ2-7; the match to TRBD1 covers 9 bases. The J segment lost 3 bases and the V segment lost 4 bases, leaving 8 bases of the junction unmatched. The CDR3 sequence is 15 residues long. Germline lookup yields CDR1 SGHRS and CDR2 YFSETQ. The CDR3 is CASSVGQGSYYEQYF. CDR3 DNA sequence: TGCGCCAGCAGCGTAGGACAGGGGTCTTACTACGAGCAGTACTTC. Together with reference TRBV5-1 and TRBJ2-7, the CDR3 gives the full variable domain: KAGVTQTPRYLIKTRGQQVTLSCSPISGHRSVSWYQQTPGQGLQFLFEYFSETQRNKGNFPGRFSGRQFSNSRSEMNVSTLELGDSALYLCASSVGQGSYYEQYFGPGTRLTVT.

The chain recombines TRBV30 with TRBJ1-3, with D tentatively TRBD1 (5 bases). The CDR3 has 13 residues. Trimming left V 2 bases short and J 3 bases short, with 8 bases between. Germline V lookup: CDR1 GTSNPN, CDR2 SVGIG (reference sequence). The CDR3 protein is CAWSSTGGNTIYF. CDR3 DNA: TGTGCCTGGAGTAGCACAGGTGGAAACACCATATATTTT.

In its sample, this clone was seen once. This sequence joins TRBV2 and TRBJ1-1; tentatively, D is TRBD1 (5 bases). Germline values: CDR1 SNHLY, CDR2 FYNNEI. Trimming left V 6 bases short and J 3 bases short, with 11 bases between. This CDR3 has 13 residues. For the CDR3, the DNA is TGTGCCAGCAGCGGTCAGGGATACACTGAAGCTTTCTTT. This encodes CASSGQGYTEAFF.

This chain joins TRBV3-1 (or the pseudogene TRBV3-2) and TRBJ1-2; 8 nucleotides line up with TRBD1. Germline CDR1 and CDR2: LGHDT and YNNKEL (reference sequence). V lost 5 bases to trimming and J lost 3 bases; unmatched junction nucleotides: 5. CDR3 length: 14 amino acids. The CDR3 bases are TGTGCCAGCAGCAAACAGGGGGGAGACTATGGCTACACCTTC. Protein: CASSKQGGDYGYTF.

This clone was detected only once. CDR3 in DNA: TGTGCCAGCAGTGAGAGGAACGAGCAGTACTTC. Translated: CASSERNEQYF. The chain employs TRBV2 and TRBJ2-7; D call uncertain. Germline V gives CDR1 SNHLY, CDR2 FYNNEI. This CDR3 is 11 amino acids long. Trimming removed 3 bases from V and 5 bases from J, with 5 bases in between.

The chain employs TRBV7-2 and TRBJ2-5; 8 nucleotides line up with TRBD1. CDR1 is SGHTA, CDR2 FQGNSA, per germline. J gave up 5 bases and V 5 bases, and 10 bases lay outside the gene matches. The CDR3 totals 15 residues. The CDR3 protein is CASSGGQGLGETQYF. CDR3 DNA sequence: TGTGCCAGCAGCGGTGGACAGGGCCTAGGGGAGACCCAGTACTTC.

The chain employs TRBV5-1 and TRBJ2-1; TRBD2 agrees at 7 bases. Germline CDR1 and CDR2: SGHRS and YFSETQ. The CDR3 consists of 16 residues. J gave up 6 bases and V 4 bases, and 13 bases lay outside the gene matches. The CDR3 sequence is CASSVKRERGSNEQFF. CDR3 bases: TGCGCCAGCAGCGTCAAGCGGGAAAGGGGCTCCAATGAGCAGTTCTTC. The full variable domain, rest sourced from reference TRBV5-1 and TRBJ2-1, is KAGVTQTPRYLIKTRGQQVTLSCSPISGHRSVSWYQQTPGQGLQFLFEYFSETQRNKGNFPGRFSGRQFSNSRSEMNVSTLELGDSALYLCASSVKRERGSNEQFFGPGTRLTVL.

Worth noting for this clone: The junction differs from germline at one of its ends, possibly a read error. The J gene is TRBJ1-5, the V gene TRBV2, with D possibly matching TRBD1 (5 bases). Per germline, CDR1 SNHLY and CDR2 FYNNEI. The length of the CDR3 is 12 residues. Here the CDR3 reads CASSTSGFLGSF. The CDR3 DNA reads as TGTGCCAGCAGTACCTCAGGGTTTTTAGGATCTTTT.

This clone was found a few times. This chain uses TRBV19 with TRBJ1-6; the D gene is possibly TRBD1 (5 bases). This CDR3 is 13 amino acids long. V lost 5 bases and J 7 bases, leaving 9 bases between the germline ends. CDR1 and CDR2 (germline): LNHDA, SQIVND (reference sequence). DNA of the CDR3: TGTGCCAGTAGTCTCCAGGGAAATTCACCCCTCCACTTT. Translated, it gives CASSLQGNSPLHF. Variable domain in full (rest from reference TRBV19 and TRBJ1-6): DGGITQSPKYLFRKEGQNVTLSCEQNLNHDAMYWYRQDPGQGLRLIYYSQIVNDFQKGDIAEGYSVSREKKESFPLTVTSAQKNPTAFYLCASSLQGNSPLHFGNGTRLTVT.

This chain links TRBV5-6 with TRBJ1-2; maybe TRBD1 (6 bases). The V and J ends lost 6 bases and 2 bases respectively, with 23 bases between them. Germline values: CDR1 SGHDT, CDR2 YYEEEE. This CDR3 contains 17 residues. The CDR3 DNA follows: TGTGCCAGCAACACAGTGATGGGACACCGTTTAAACTATGGCTACACCTTC. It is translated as CASNTVMGHRLNYGYTF.

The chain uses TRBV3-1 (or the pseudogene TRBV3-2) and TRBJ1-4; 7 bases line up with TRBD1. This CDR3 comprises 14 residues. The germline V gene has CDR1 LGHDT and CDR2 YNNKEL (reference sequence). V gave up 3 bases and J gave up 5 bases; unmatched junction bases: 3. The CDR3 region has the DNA TGTGCCAGCAGCCATCCGACAGGGAATGAAAAACTGTTTTTT. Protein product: CASSHPTGNEKLFF.

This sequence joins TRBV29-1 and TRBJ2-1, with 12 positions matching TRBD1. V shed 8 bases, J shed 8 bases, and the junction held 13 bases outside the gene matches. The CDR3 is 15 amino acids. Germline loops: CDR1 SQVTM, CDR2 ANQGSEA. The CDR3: CSQMNPGQGADEQFF. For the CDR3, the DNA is TGCAGCCAAATGAATCCGGGACAGGGGGCCGATGAGCAGTTCTTC.

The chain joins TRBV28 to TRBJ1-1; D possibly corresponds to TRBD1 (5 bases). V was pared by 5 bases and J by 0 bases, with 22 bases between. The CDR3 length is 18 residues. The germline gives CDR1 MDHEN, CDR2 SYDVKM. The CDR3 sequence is CASSPVGRSGVMNTEAFF. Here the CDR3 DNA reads TGTGCCAGCAGTCCAGTCGGCAGGTCGGGGGTTATGAACACTGAAGCTTTCTTT.

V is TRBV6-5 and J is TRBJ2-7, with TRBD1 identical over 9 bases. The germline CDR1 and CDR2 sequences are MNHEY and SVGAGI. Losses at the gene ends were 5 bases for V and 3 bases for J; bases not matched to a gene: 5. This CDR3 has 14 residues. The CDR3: CASSPGTGNYEQYF. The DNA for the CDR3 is TGTGCCAGCAGTCCCGGGACAGGGAACTACGAGCAGTACTTC.

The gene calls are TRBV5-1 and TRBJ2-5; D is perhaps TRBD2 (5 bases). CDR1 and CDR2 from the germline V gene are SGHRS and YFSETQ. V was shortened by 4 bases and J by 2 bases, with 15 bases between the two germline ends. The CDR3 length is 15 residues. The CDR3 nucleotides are TGCGCCAGCAGCACATTACCGGGGTATCAAGAGACCCAGTACTTC. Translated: CASSTLPGYQETQYF. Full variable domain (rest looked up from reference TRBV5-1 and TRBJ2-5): KAGVTQTPRYLIKTRGQQVTLSCSPISGHRSVSWYQQTPGQGLQFLFEYFSETQRNKGNFPGRFSGRQFSNSRSEMNVSTLELGDSALYLCASSTLPGYQETQYFGPGTRLLVL.

The CDR3 loop is CASIRTSGRYEQYF. In DNA, the CDR3 is TGTGCCAGCATCCGGACTAGCGGGCGCTACGAGCAGTACTTC. This chain uses TRBV7-2 with TRBJ2-7; TRBD2 matches 11 bases. Germline CDR1 reads SGHTA; CDR2 reads FQGNSA. This CDR3 contains 14 residues. V shed 7 bases, J shed 3 bases, and the junction held 5 bases outside the gene matches.

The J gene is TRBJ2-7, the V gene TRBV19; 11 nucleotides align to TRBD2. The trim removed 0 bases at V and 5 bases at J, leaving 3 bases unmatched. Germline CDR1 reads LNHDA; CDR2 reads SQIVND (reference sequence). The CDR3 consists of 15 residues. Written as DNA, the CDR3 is TGTGCCAGTAGTATAGAGGTAGCGGGAGGGGACGAGCAGTACTTC. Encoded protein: CASSIEVAGGDEQYF.

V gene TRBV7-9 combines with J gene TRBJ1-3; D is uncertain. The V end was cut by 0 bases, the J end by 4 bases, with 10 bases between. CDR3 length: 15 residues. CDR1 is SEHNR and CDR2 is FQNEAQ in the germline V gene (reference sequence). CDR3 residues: CASSLAEFWGNTIYF. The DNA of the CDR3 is TGTGCCAGCAGCTTAGCGGAGTTTTGGGGAAACACCATATATTTT.

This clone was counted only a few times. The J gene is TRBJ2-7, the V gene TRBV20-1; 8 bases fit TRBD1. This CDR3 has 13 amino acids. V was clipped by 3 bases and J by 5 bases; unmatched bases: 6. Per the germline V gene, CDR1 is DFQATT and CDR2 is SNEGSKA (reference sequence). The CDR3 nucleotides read TGCAGTGCTAGTAGGTCAGGGGGCCACGAGCAGTACTTC. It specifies CSASRSGGHEQYF.

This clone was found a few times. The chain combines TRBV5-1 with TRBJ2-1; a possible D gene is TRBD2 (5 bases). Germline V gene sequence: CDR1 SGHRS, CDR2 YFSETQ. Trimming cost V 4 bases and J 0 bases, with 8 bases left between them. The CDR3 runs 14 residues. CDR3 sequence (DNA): TGCGCCAGCAGCGTGGACTTCTCCTACAATGAGCAGTTCTTC. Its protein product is CASSVDFSYNEQFF.

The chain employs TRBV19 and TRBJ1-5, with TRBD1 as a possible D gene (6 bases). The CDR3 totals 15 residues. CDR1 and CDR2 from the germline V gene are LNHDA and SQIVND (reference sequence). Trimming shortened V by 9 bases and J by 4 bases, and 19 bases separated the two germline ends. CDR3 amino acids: CASLKGQGRNQPQHF. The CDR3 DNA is TGTGCCAGCCTCAAAGGGCAGGGGAGAAATCAGCCCCAGCATTTT.

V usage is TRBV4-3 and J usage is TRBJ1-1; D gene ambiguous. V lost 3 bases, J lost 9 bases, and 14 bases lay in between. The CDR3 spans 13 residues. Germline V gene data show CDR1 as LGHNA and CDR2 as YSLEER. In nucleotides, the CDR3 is TGCGCCAGCAGCCACGAGGGTGGAGAGAAAGCTTTCTTT. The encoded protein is CASSHEGGEKAFF.

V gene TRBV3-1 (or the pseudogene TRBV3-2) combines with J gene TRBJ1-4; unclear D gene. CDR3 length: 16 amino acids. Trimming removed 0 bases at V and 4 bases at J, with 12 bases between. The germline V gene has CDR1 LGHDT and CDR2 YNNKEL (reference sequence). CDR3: CASSQDSARHNEKLFF. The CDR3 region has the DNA TGTGCCAGCAGCCAAGATTCGGCCAGACATAATGAAAAACTGTTTTTT.

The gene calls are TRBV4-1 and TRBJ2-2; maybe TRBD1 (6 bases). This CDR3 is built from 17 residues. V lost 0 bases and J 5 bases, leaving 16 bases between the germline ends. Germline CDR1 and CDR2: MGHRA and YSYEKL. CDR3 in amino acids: CASSQEENRVATGELFF. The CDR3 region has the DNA TGCGCCAGCAGCCAAGAGGAAAACAGGGTGGCTACCGGGGAGCTGTTTTTT.

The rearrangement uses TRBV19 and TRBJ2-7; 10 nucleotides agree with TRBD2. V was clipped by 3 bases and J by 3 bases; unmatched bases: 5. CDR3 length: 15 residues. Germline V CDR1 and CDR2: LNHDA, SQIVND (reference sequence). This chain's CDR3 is CASSMTSGPDYEQYF. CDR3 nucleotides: TGTGCCAGTAGTATGACTAGCGGGCCAGACTACGAGCAGTACTTC.